This T cell receptor beta chain was documented in a study of blood T cell repertoires in COVID-19. As for the study in general: Acute and convalescent COVID-19 specimens originated in the United States, Italy and Spain. From T cells, B-cell-depleted T cells, or PBMCs came the material, which was cDNA or gDNA.

Original analysis: Reference gene primer amplification gave estimated nucleated cell counts. Assay used: immunoSEQ multiplex PCR; TCRdb lists only in-frame clones, some missing. The DNA was the basis for D and trimming; V, J and clone size are from that table. The repertoire has 50,000 to 65,000 clones, about 86% of them found once; the top ten carry roughly 1.2%. Germline lookup yields CDR1 LNHDA and CDR2 SQIVND (reference sequence). There are 17 residues in the CDR3. Deletions cut 4 bases from V and 0 bases from J, with 15 bases between. Sequencing used peripheral blood. The rearrangement links TRBV19 to TRBJ1-4; the D is unclear. This receptor was obtained from a man aged 40-49 years with acute or convalescent COVID-19. The DNA of the CDR3 is TGTGCCAGTAGTAACAGTATGGCGGGATCAACTAATGAAAAACTGTTTTTT. Translating it yields CASSNSMAGSTNEKLFF. The whole variable domain, remainder taken from reference TRBV19 and TRBJ1-4, is DGGITQSPKYLFRKEGQNVTLSCEQNLNHDAMYWYRQDPGQGLRLIYYSQIVNDFQKGDIAEGYSVSREKKESFPLTVTSAQKNPTAFYLCASSNSMAGSTNEKLFFGSGTQLSVL.